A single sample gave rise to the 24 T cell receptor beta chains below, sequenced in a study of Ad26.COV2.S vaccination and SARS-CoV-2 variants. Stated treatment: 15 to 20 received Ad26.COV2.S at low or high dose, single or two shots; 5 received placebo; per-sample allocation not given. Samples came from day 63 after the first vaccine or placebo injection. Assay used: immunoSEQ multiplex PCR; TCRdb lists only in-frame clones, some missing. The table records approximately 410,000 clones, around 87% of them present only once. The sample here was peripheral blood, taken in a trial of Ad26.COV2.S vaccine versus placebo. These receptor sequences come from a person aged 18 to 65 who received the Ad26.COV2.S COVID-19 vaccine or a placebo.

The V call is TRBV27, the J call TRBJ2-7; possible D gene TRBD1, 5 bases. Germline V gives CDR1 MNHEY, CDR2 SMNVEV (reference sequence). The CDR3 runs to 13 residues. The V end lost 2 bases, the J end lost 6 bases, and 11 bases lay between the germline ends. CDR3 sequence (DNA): TGTGCCAGCAGTTTAGGGCAGGGTATCGAGCAGTACTTC. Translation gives CASSLGQGIEQYF.

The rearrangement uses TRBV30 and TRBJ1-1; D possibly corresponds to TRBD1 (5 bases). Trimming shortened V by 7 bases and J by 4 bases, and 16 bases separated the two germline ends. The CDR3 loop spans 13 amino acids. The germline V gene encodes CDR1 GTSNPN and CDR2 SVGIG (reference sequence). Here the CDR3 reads CAFDRSGITEAFF. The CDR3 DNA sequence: TGTGCCTTTGACAGAAGCGGAATCACTGAAGCTTTCTTT.

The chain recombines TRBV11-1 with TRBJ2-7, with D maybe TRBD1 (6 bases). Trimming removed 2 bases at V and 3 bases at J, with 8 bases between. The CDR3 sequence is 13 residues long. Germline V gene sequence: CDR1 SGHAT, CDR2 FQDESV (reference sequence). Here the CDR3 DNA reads TGTGCCAGCAGCTTAATAGGGGGCTACGAGCAGTACTTC. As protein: CASSLIGGYEQYF.

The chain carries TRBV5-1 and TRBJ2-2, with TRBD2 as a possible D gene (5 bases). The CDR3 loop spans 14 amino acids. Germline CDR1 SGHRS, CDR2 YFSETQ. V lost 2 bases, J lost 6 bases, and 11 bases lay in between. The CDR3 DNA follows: TGCGCCAGCAGCTTAAGCGGTTACTCCGGGGAGCTGTTTTTT. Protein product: CASSLSGYSGELFF.

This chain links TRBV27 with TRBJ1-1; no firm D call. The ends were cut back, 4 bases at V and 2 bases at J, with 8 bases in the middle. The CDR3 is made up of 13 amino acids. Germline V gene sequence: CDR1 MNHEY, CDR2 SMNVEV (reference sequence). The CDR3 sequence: CASSSRPNTEAFF. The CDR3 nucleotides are TGTGCCAGCAGTTCCCGTCCTAACACTGAAGCTTTCTTT.

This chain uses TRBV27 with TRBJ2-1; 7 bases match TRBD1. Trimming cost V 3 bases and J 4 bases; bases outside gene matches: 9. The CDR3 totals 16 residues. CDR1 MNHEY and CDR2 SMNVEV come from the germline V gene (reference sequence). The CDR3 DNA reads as TGTGCCAGCAGTTTTGCCCCCGGACAGGTGTACAATGAGCAGTTCTTC. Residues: CASSFAPGQVYNEQFF.

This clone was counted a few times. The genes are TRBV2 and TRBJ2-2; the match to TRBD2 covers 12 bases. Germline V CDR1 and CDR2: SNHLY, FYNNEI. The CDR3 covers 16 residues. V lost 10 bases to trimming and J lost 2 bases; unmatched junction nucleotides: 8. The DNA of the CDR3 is TGTGCCATCCCCCCTAGCGGGGGGGAAAACACCGGGGAGCTGTTTTTT. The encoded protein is CAIPPSGGENTGELFF.

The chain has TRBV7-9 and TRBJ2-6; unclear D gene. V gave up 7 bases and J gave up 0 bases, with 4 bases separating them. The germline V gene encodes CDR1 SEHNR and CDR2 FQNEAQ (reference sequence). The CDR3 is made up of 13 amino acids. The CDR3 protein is CASKVSGANVLTF. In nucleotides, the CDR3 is TGTGCCAGCAAGGTCTCTGGGGCCAACGTCCTGACTTTC.

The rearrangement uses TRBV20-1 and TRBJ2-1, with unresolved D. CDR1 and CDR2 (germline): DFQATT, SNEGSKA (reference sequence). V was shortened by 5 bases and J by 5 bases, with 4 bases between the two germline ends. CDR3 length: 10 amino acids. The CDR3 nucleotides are TGCAGTGCTCCCCACAATGAGCAGTTCTTC. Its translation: CSAPHNEQFF.

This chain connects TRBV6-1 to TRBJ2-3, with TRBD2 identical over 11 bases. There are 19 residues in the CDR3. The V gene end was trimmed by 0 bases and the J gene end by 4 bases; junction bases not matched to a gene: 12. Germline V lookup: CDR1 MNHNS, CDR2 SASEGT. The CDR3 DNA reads TGTGCCAGCAGTGAAGCTAGCGGGGGGGCCAGTGATACCGCAGATACGCAGTATTTT. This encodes CASSEASGGASDTADTQYF.

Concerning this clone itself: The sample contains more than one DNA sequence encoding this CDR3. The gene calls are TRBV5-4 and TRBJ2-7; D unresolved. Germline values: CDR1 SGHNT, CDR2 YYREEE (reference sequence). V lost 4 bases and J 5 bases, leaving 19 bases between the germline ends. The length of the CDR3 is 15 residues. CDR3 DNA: TGTGCCAGCAGCCTGGCCGCAGCTAGAGTGAACGAGCAGTACTTC. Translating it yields CASSLAAARVNEQYF.

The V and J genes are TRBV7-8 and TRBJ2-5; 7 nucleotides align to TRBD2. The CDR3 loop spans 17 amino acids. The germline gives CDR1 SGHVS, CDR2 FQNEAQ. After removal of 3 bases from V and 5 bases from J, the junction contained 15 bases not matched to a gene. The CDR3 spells CASSFEPRTRRAETQYF. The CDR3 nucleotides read TGTGCCAGCAGCTTCGAACCTCGGACTAGGCGCGCGGAGACCCAGTACTTC. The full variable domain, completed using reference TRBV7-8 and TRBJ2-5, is GAGVSQSPRYKVAKRGQDVALRCDPISGHVSLFWYQQALGQGPEFLTYFQNEAQLDKSGLPSDRFFAERPEGSVSTLKIQRTQQEDSAVYLCASSFEPRTRRAETQYFGPGTRLLVL.

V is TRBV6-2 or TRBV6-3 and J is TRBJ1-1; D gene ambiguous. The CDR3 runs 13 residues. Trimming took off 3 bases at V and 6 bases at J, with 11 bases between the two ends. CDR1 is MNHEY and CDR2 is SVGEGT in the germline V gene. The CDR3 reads CASSYMAPAEAFF. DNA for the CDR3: TGTGCCAGCAGTTATATGGCACCCGCTGAAGCTTTCTTT.

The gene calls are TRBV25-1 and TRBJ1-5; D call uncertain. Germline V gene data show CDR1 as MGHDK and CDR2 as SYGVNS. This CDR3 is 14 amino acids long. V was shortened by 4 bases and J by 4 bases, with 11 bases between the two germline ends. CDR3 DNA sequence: TGTGCCAGCAGTGGTCAGCTTGGAAATCAGCCCCAGCATTTT. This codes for CASSGQLGNQPQHF. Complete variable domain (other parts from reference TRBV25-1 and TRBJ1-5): EADIYQTPRYLVIGTGKKITLECSQTMGHDKMYWYQQDPGMELHLIHYSYGVNSTEKGDLSSESTVSRIRTEHFPLTLESARPSHTSQYLCASSGQLGNQPQHFGDGTRLSIL.

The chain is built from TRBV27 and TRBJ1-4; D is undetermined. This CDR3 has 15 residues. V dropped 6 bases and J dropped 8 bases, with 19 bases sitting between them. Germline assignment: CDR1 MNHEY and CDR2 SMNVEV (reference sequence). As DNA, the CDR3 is TGTGCCAGCAGCCCTTTCGGGCTCATACGGGAAAAACTGTTTTTT. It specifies CASSPFGLIREKLFF.

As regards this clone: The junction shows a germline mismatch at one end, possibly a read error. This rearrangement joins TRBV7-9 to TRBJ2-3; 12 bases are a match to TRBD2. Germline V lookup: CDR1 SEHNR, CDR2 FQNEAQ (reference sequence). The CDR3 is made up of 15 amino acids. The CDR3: CASSLAGGATDTQYF. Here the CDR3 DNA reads TGTGCCAGCAGCCTAGCGGGGGGGGCCACAGATACGCAGTATTTT.

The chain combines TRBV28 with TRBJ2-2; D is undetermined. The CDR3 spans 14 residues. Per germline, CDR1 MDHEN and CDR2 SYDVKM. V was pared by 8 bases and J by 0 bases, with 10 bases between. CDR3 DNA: TGTGCCAGCCGGGCACGCGCGAACACCGGGGAGCTGTTTTTT. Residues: CASRARANTGELFF.

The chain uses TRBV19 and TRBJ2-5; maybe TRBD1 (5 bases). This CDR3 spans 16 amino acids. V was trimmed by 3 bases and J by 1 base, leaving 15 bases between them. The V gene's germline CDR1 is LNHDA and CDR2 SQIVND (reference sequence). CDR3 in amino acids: CASSIGAVPIQETQYF. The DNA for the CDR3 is TGTGCCAGTAGTATTGGGGCAGTACCTATCCAAGAGACCCAGTACTTC. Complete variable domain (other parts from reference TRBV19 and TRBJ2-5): DGGITQSPKYLFRKEGQNVTLSCEQNLNHDAMYWYRQDPGQGLRLIYYSQIVNDFQKGDIAEGYSVSREKKESFPLTVTSAQKNPTAFYLCASSIGAVPIQETQYFGPGTRLLVL.

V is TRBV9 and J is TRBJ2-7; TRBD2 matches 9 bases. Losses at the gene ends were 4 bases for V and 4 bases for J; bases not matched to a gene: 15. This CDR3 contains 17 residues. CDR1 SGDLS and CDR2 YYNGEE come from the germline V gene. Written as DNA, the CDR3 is TGTGCCAGCAGCCCTACGCCCAGGGTAGCGGGGGTATACGAGCAGTACTTC. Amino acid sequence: CASSPTPRVAGVYEQYF.

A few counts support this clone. This CDR3 reads CASSLVGDRGYGNTIYF. The CDR3 DNA sequence: TGTGCCAGCAGTTTAGTCGGGGACAGGGGGTATGGAAACACCATATATTTT. The rearrangement links TRBV27 to TRBJ1-3, with 11 bases fitting TRBD1. Trimming cost V 2 bases and J 3 bases; bases outside gene matches: 6. The CDR3 covers 17 residues. Germline CDR1 MNHEY, CDR2 SMNVEV (reference sequence).

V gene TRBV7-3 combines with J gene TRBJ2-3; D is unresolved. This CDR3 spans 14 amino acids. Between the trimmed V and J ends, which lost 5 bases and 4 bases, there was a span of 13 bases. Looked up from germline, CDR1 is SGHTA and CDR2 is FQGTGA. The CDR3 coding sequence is TGTGCCAGCAGCCGTGGGTCAGAGGCAGATACGCAGTATTTT. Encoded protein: CASSRGSEADTQYF.

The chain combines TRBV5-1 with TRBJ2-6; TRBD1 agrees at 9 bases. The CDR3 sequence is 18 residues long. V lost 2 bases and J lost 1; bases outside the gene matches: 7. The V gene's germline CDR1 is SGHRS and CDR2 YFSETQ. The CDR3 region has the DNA TGCGCCAGCAGCTTACCAACAGGGGGCGCATCTGGGGCCAACGTCCTGACTTTC. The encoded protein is CASSLPTGGASGANVLTF. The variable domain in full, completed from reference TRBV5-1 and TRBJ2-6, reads KAGVTQTPRYLIKTRGQQVTLSCSPISGHRSVSWYQQTPGQGLQFLFEYFSETQRNKGNFPGRFSGRQFSNSRSEMNVSTLELGDSALYLCASSLPTGGASGANVLTFGAGSRLTVL.

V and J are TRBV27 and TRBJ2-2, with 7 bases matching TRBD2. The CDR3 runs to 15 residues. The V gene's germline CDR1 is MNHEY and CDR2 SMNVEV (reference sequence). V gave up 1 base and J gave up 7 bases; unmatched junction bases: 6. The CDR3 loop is CASSLWGGAVGELFF. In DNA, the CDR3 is TGTGCCAGCAGTTTATGGGGAGGGGCGGTCGGGGAGCTGTTTTTT.

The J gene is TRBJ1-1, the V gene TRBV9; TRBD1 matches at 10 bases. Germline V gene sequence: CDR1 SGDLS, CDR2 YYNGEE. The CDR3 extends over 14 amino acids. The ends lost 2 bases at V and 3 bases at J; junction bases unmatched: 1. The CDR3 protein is CASSVGTGDTEAFF. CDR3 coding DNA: TGTGCCAGCAGCGTTGGGACAGGGGACACTGAAGCTTTCTTT.